The source of this TCR beta chain is a study of T cell repertoires in cytomegalovirus infection. This CDR3 has 14 residues. V was pared by 0 bases and J by 4 bases, with 9 bases between. Germline V gene data show CDR1 as SGHVS and CDR2 as FQNEAQ. One entry per CDR3 protein, called by TCRdb with MiXCR from the reads. This table has more than 110,000 distinct CDR3 sequences, more than 30% appearing once. A word on this clonotype: What it recognizes is unknown.

Sequenced here: CD8+ T cells from cultured PBMCs, sampled from culture after CMV antigen stimulation. This rearrangement joins TRBV7-8 to TRBJ1-2; TRBD1 might be the D (6 bases). The clonotype comes from a human donor in good health (CMV status not recorded). Some clones in this sample may be carry-over from other donors' samples. The CDR3 loop is CASSLAQGSYGYTF. The CDR3 DNA reads TGTGCCAGCAGCTTAGCCCAGGGGAGCTATGGCTACACCTTC.